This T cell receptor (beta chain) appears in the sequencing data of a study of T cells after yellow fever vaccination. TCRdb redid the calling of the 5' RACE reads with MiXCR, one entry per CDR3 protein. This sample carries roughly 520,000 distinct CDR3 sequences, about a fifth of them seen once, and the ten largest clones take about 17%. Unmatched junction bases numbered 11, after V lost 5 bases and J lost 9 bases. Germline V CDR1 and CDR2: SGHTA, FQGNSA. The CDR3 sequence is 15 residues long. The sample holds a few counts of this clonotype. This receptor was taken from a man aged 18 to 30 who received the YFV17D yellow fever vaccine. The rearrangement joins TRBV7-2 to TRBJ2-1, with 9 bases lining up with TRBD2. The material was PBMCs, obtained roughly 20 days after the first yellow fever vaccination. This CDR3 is CASSARWRGGGEQFF. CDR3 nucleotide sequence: TGTGCCAGCAGCGCCCGGTGGCGGGGGGGCGGTGAGCAGTTCTTC. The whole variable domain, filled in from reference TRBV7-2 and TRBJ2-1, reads GAGVSQSPSNKVTEKGKDVELRCDPISGHTALYWYRQSLGQGLEFLIYFQGNSAPDKSGLPSDRFSAERTGGSVSTLTIQRTQQEDSAVYLCASSARWRGGGEQFFGPGTRLTVL.